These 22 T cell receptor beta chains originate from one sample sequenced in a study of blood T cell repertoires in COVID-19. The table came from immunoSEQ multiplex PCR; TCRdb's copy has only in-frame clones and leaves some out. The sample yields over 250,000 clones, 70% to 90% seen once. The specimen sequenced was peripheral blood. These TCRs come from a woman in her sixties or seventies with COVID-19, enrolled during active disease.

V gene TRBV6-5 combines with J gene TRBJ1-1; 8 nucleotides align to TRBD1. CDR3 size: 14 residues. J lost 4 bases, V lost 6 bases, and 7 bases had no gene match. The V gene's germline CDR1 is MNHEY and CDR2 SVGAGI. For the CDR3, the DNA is TGTGCCAGCAGCAATTATCAGGGGGCCACTGAAGCTTTCTTT. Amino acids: CASSNYQGATEAFF.

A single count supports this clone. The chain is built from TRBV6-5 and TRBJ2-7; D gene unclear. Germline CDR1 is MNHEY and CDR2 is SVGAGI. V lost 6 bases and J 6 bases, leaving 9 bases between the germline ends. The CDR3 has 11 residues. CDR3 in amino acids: CASSRVGEQYF. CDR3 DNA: TGTGCCAGCAGCCGAGTCGGCGAGCAGTACTTC.

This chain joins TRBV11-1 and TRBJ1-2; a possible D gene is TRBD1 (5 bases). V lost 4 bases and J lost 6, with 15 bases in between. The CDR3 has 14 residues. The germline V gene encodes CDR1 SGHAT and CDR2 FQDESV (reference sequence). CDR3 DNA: TGTGCCAGCAGCTCCTCCCAGGGTCTCCATGGCTACACCTTC. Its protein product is CASSSSQGLHGYTF. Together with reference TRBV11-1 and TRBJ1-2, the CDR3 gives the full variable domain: EAEVAQSPRYKITEKSQAVAFWCDPISGHATLYWYRQILGQGPELLVQFQDESVVDDSQLPKDRFSAERLKGVDSTLKIQPAELGDSAMYLCASSSSQGLHGYTFGSGTRLTVV.

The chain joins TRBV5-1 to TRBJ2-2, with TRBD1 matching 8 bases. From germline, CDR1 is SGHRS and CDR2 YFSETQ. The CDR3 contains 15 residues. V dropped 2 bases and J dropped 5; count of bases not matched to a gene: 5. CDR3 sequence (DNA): TGCGCCAGCAGCTTCTCTACAGGGGGAACCGGGGAGCTGTTTTTT. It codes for CASSFSTGGTGELFF.

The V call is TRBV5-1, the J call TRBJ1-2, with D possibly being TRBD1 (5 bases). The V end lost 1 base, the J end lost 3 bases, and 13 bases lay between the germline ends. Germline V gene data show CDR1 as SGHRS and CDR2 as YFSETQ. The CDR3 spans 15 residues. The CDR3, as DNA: TGCGCCAGCAGCTTGTCAGCGGGGGGTGACTATGGCTACACCTTC. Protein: CASSLSAGGDYGYTF.

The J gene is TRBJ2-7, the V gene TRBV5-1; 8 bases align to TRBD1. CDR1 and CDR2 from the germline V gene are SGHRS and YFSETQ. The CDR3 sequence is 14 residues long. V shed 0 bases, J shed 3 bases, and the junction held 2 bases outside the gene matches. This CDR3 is CASSLEQGGYEQYF. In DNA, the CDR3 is TGCGCCAGCAGCTTGGAACAGGGGGGCTACGAGCAGTACTTC.

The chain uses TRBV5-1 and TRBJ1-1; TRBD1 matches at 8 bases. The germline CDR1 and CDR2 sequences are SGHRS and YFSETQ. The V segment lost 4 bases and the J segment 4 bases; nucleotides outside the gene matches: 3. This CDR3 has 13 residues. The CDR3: CASSPDRGTEAFF. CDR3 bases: TGCGCCAGCAGCCCAGACAGGGGCACTGAAGCTTTCTTT.

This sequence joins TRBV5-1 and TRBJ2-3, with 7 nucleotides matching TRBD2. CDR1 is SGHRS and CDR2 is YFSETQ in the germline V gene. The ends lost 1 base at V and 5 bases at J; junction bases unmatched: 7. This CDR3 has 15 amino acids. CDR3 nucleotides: TGCGCCAGCAGCTTGATGTTCCCTAGCGGAGATACGCAGTATTTT. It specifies CASSLMFPSGDTQYF. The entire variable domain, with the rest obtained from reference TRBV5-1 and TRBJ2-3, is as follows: KAGVTQTPRYLIKTRGQQVTLSCSPISGHRSVSWYQQTPGQGLQFLFEYFSETQRNKGNFPGRFSGRQFSNSRSEMNVSTLELGDSALYLCASSLMFPSGDTQYFGPGTRLTVL.

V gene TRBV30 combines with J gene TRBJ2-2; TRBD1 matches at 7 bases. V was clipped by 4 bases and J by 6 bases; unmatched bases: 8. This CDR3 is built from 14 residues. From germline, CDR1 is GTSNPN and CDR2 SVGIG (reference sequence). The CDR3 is CAWTRQGRAGELFF. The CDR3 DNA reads TGTGCCTGGACCCGACAGGGAAGGGCCGGGGAGCTGTTTTTT.

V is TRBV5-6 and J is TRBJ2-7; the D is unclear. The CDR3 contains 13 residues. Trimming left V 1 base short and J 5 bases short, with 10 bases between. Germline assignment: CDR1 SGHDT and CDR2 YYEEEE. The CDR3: CASSLTVSHEQYF. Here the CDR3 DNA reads TGTGCCAGCAGCTTGACAGTTTCCCACGAGCAGTACTTC.

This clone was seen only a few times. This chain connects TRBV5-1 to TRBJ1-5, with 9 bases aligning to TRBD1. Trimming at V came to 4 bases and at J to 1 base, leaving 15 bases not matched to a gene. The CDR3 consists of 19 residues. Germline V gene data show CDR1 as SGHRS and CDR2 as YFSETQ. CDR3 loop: CASSILGTGKGESNQPQHF. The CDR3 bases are TGCGCCAGCAGCATACTCGGGACAGGGAAAGGCGAGAGCAATCAGCCCCAGCATTTT.

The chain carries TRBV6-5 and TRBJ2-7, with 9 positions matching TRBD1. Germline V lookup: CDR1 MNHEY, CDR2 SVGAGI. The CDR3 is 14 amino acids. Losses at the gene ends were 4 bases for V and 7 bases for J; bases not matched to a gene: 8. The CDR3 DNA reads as TGTGCCAGCAGTTCCGGGACAGGGTCGGGGGAGCAGTACTTC. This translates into CASSSGTGSGEQYF.

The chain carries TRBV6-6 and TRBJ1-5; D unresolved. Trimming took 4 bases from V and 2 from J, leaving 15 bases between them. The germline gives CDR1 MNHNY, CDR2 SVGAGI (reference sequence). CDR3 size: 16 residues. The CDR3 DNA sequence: TGTGCCAGCAGTTCCCTCTGGGAGCGGGGCAATCAGCCCCAGCATTTT. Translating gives CASSSLWERGNQPQHF.

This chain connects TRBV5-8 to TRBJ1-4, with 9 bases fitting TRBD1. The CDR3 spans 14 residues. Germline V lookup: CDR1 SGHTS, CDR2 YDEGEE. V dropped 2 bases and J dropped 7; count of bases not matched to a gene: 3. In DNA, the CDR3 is TGTGCCAGCAGCTTCATGACAGGGGGTGAAAAACTGTTTTTT. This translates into CASSFMTGGEKLFF.

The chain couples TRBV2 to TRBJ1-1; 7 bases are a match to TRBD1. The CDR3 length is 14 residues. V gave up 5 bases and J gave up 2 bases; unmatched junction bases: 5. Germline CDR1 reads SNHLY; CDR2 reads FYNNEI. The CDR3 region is CASSSTGKNTEAFF. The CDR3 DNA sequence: TGTGCCAGCAGTTCGACAGGGAAAAACACTGAAGCTTTCTTT.

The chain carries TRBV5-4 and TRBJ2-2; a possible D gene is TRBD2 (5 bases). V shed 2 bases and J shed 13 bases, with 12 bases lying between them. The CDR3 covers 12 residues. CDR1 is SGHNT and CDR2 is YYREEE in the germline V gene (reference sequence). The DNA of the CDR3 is TGTGCCAGCAGCTTAGATCGAGGAGGGCTGTTTTTT. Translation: CASSLDRGGLFF.

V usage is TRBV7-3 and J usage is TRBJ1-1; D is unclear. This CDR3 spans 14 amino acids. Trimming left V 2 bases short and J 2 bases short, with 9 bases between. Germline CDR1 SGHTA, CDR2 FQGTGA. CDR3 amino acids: CASSLSRDNTEAFF. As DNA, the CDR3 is TGTGCCAGCAGCTTATCCCGGGATAACACTGAAGCTTTCTTT.

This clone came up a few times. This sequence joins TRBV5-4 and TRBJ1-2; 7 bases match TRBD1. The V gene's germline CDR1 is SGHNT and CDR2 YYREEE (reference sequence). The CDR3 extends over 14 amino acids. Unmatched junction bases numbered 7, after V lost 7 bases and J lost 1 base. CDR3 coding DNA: TGTGCCAGCGGGGGGACAGATTTTAACTATGGCTACACCTTC. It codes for CASGGTDFNYGYTF.

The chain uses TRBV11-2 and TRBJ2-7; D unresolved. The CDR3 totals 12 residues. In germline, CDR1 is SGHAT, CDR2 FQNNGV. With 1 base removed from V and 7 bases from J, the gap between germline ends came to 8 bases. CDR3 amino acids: CASSLVRREQYF. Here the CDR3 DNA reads TGTGCCAGCAGCTTAGTTCGGAGAGAGCAGTACTTC.

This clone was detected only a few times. The CDR3 DNA follows: TGTGCCACCAGTGAGGGCGGGAGAGAAAAACTGTTTTTT. As protein: CATSEGGREKLFF. V and J are TRBV24-1 and TRBJ1-4, with D hard to call. Germline V gene lookup returns CDR1 KGHDR and CDR2 SFDVKD. The V gene lost 4 bases and the J gene lost 8 bases, with 10 bases spanning the gap. There are 13 residues in the CDR3.

The CDR3 loop reads CASSLTGTSGYEQFF. CDR3 nucleotide sequence: TGCGCCAGCAGCCTCACCGGGACTAGCGGGTATGAGCAGTTCTTC. V and J are TRBV4-1 and TRBJ2-1, with TRBD2 matching over 12 bases. Trimming removed 4 bases from V and 8 bases from J; junction bases left unmatched: 6. Germline values: CDR1 MGHRA, CDR2 YSYEKL. CDR3 length: 15 amino acids.

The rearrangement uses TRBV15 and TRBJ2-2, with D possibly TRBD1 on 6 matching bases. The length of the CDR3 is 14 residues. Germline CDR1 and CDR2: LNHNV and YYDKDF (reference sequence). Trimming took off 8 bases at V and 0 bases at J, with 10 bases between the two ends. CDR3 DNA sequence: TGTGCCACCCGTGCAGGGGCGAACACCGGGGAGCTGTTTTTT. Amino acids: CATRAGANTGELFF. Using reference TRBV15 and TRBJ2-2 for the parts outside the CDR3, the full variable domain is DAMVIQNPRYQVTQFGKPVTLSCSQTLNHNVMYWYQQKSSQAPKLLFHYYDKDFNNEADTPDNFQSRRPNTSFCFLDIRSPGLGDTAMYLCATRAGANTGELFFGEGSRLTVL.